This T cell receptor beta chain stems from a study of beta chain features in type 1 diabetes. Whole-study results and caveats: Researchers report that Type 1 diabetes patients had moderately but significantly shorter TCRB CDR3s across all four CD4+ subsets.

Germline CDR1 and CDR2: SGHVS and FQNEAQ. CDR3 size: 13 residues. V dropped 3 bases and J dropped 6 bases, with 11 bases sitting between them. A single count supports this clone. Its antigen remains unidentified. Every isolated RNA sample was fully reverse transcribed, so sequencing captured expressed TCRB transcripts. Data came from immunoSEQ multiplex PCR; TCRdb stores just in-frame clones and leaves some out. Altogether 350,000 to 400,000 clones are present, roughly an eighth being singletons, with the ten largest covering approximately 0.011%. Sample: naive CD4+ T cells from blood. The receptor's source is a woman younger than 35 with type 1 diabetes. The chain links TRBV7-8 to TRBJ1-2, with D maybe TRBD1 (5 bases). The CDR3 sequence: CASSFQGVNGYTF. In DNA, the CDR3 is TGTGCCAGCAGCTTTCAGGGTGTCAATGGCTACACCTTC.